The 30 T cell receptor beta chains reported below all come from one sample, sequenced in a study of T-cell memory formation after mild COVID-19. MiXCR was run by TCRdb on the 5' RACE reads, yielding one entry per CDR3 protein. This sample has roughly 610,000 distinct CDR3 sequences; approximately 15% occur once, and the top ten carry about 8.6%. Sequenced: PBMCs or a T cell subset sorted from them (not recorded which). The receptors were sampled from an adult woman who had mild COVID-19 (a few samples of this study predate the infection). Cell type and time point are not known.

This clonotype turned up a few times. The V call is TRBV5-6, the J call TRBJ2-7; TRBD1 is a possible D gene (6 bases). The V end lost 4 bases, the J end lost 6 bases, and 17 bases lay between the germline ends. The length of the CDR3 is 14 residues. Germline CDR1 reads SGHDT; CDR2 reads YYEEEE. CDR3 sequence: CASSNAGVGFEQYF. DNA for the CDR3: TGTGCCAGCAGCAATGCAGGGGTTGGGTTCGAGCAGTACTTC.

CDR3 DNA: TGCGCCAGCAGCCAGCAGACAGGGGAAGTTTACGAGCAGTACTTC. Its protein product is CASSQQTGEVYEQYF. The chain combines TRBV4-1 with TRBJ2-7; 8 bases map to TRBD1. The germline V gene encodes CDR1 MGHRA and CDR2 YSYEKL. The CDR3 extends over 15 amino acids. Trimming removed 3 bases from V and 4 bases from J; junction bases left unmatched: 8.

The chain employs TRBV13 and TRBJ2-1, with 8 bases that match TRBD2. Per germline, CDR1 PRHDT and CDR2 FYEKMQ (reference sequence). V lost 3 bases, J lost 5 bases, and 6 bases stayed unmatched. The CDR3 runs to 15 residues. The CDR3 region is CASSFRGGYNNEQFF. The CDR3 DNA is TGTGCCAGCAGCTTTCGGGGGGGGTACAACAATGAGCAGTTCTTC.

This clonotype was counted a few times. DNA for the CDR3: TGTGCCAGCACGCAAGGGGCCAACGTCCTGACTTTC. It specifies CASTQGANVLTF. The chain joins TRBV12-3 or TRBV12-4 to TRBJ2-6; D uncertain. Between the trimmed V and J ends, which lost 7 bases and 4 bases, there was a span of 5 bases. This CDR3 has 12 residues.

The table lists this clonotype with many counts. The V gene is TRBV2, the J gene TRBJ2-3; D possibly corresponds to TRBD1 (5 bases). CDR1 is SNHLY, CDR2 FYNNEI, per germline. The CDR3 is made up of 15 amino acids. Trimming stripped 7 bases from V and 3 bases from J, with 17 bases between. CDR3 bases: TGTGCCAGCACCAACGGCAGGGTAAAGACAGATACGCAGTATTTT. Its translation: CASTNGRVKTDTQYF.

The chain employs TRBV6-2 or TRBV6-3 and TRBJ2-7, with D perhaps assigned TRBD1 or TRBD2 (5 bases each). Germline CDR1 reads MNHEY; CDR2 reads SVGEGT. V lost 6 bases and J lost 5, with 11 bases in between. This CDR3 is 12 amino acids long. The DNA for the CDR3 is TGTGCCAGCAGCTCAGGGACCCACGAGCAGTACTTC. This codes for CASSSGTHEQYF.

The J gene is TRBJ1-1, the V gene TRBV11-2, with a tentative D call TRBD1 (6 bases). Germline CDR1 SGHAT, CDR2 FQNNGV. CDR3 length: 14 amino acids. V was clipped by 5 bases and J by 4 bases, with 14 bases between them. The CDR3 sequence is CASSAGQLSTEAFF. The CDR3 nucleotides read TGTGCCAGCAGCGCCGGACAGCTATCCACTGAAGCTTTCTTT. Full variable domain (outside the CDR3, taken from reference TRBV11-2 and TRBJ1-1): EAGVAQSPRYKIIEKRQSVAFWCNPISGHATLYWYQQILGQGPKLLIQFQNNGVVDDSQLPKDRFSAERLKGVDSTLKIQPAKLEDSAVYLCASSAGQLSTEAFFGQGTRLTVV.

This clonotype was counted a few times. This chain's CDR3 is CASSTGPSTDTQYF. The CDR3 DNA is TGTGCCAGCAGTACGGGGCCTAGCACAGATACGCAGTATTTT. V and J are TRBV5-4 and TRBJ2-3; D may correspond to TRBD1 or TRBD2 (5 bases each). Deletions cut 5 bases from V and 0 bases from J, with 10 bases between. This CDR3 region has 14 residues. From germline, CDR1 is SGHNT and CDR2 YYREEE (reference sequence).

This chain links TRBV6-6 with TRBJ2-7; 7 nucleotides line up with TRBD2. Germline CDR1 and CDR2: MNHNY and SVGAGI (reference sequence). V trimming: 5 bases; J trimming: 3 bases; junction bases outside the gene matches: 10. CDR3 length: 15 amino acids. In DNA, the CDR3 is TGTGCCAGCAGTCCCCGGGCGGGAGACGGCTACGAGCAGTACTTC. Translating gives CASSPRAGDGYEQYF.

The chain carries TRBV4-1 and TRBJ1-2; D not certain. The CDR3 sequence is 14 residues long. Germline V gene sequence: CDR1 MGHRA, CDR2 YSYEKL. V shed 3 bases and J shed 0 bases, with 8 bases lying between them. CDR3 in amino acids: CASSHPLANYGYTF. CDR3 bases: TGCGCCAGCAGCCACCCGCTAGCTAACTATGGCTACACCTTC.

This rearrangement joins TRBV27 to TRBJ2-1, with a tentative D call TRBD2 (7 bases). CDR3 size: 16 residues. The V gene lost 6 bases and the J gene lost 6 bases, with 21 bases spanning the gap. CDR1 is MNHEY and CDR2 is SMNVEV in the germline V gene (reference sequence). The CDR3 nucleotides read TGTGCCAGCAGCCTCCGGGGGCGGGAGCTCAGCAATGAGCAGTTCTTC. Its translation is CASSLRGRELSNEQFF.

This rearrangement joins TRBV15 to TRBJ2-7; no firm D call. Germline values: CDR1 LNHNV, CDR2 YYDKDF (reference sequence). V lost 0 bases and J lost 3, with 12 bases in between. The length of the CDR3 is 15 residues. In DNA, the CDR3 is TGTGCCACCAGCAGAGATCGCGAGTCATACTACGAGCAGTACTTC. Protein sequence: CATSRDRESYYEQYF.

This clonotype was seen more than once but under ten times. V usage is TRBV6-5 and J usage is TRBJ2-2, with TRBD2 matching 12 bases. The CDR3 consists of 18 residues. V shed 5 bases, J shed 6 bases, and the junction held 13 bases outside the gene matches. The germline V gene has CDR1 MNHEY and CDR2 SVGAGI. The CDR3 DNA follows: TGTGCCAGCAGTCTGGCTTCTAGCGGGAGGGAATTCCCCGGGGAGCTGTTTTTT. Translated: CASSLASSGREFPGELFF.

Many counts were recorded for this clonotype. J is TRBJ2-1 and V is TRBV12-3 or TRBV12-4, with 9 bases that match TRBD1. Trimming took 3 bases from V and 6 from J; bases not matched to a gene: 3. The CDR3 consists of 14 residues. CDR3: CASSLGTGSNEQFF. The CDR3 DNA reads TGTGCCAGCAGTTTGGGGACAGGGAGCAATGAGCAGTTCTTC.

This sequence joins TRBV5-6 and TRBJ2-1, with 7 nucleotides matching TRBD1. J lost 0 bases, V lost 5 bases, and 14 bases had no gene match. The germline V gene has CDR1 SGHDT and CDR2 YYEEEE. The CDR3 is 18 amino acids. The CDR3 spells CASSRRDRGSISYNEQFF. In nucleotides, the CDR3 is TGTGCCAGCAGTAGACGGGACAGAGGATCAATCTCCTACAATGAGCAGTTCTTC. Using reference TRBV5-6 and TRBJ2-1 for the parts outside the CDR3, the full variable domain is DAGVTQSPTHLIKTRGQQVTLRCSPKSGHDTVSWYQQALGQGPQFIFQYYEEEERQRGNFPDRFSGHQFPNYSSELNVNALLLGDSALYLCASSRRDRGSISYNEQFFGPGTRLTVL.

J is TRBJ2-2 and V is TRBV24-1, with a tentative D call TRBD2 (6 bases). The V and J ends lost 2 bases and 7 bases respectively, with 16 bases between them. CDR1 and CDR2 from the germline V gene are KGHDR and SFDVKD. This CDR3 has 16 residues. The CDR3 region has the DNA TGTGCCACCAGTGATTCGGGAGTCCCTTTTATCGGGGAGCTGTTTTTT. Encoded protein: CATSDSGVPFIGELFF.

A few counts support this clonotype. This chain uses TRBV5-8 with TRBJ2-5, with D perhaps assigned TRBD1 or TRBD2 (5 bases each). V was shortened by 4 bases and J by 7 bases, with 20 bases between the two germline ends. Germline CDR1 is SGHTS and CDR2 is YDEGEE. This CDR3 is 15 amino acids long. CDR3 coding DNA: TGTGCCAGCAGCACCGGGACGGCAGCCCTGGGGACCCAGTACTTC. Its translation: CASSTGTAALGTQYF.

V usage is TRBV29-1 and J usage is TRBJ1-2, with unresolved D. The V end was cut by 4 bases, the J end by 5 bases, with 11 bases between. This CDR3 is 12 amino acids long. Per the germline V gene, CDR1 is SQVTM and CDR2 is ANQGSEA. CDR3 loop: CSVAFMSYGYTF. The CDR3 DNA is TGCAGCGTTGCTTTTATGAGTTATGGCTACACCTTC. Full variable domain (outside the CDR3, taken from reference TRBV29-1 and TRBJ1-2): SAVISQKPSRDICQRGTSLTIQCQVDSQVTMMFWYRQQPGQSLTLIATANQGSEATYESGFVIDKFPISRPNLTFSTLTVSNMSPEDSSIYLCSVAFMSYGYTFGSGTRLTVV.

The V gene is TRBV2, the J gene TRBJ2-5, with 7 bases aligning to TRBD1. CDR1 and CDR2 (germline): SNHLY, FYNNEI. The CDR3 contains 15 residues. The J segment lost 2 bases and the V segment lost 5 bases, leaving 8 bases of the junction unmatched. CDR3 DNA sequence: TGTGCCAGCAGTAAGGACAGGACCATTCAAGAGACCCAGTACTTC. It encodes CASSKDRTIQETQYF.

This chain links TRBV20-1 with TRBJ2-7; TRBD2 matches at 7 bases. The CDR3 contains 13 residues. Germline-derived CDR1 and CDR2 are DFQATT and SNEGSKA (reference sequence). V trimming: 3 bases; J trimming: 3 bases; junction bases outside the gene matches: 5. The CDR3 nucleotides read TGCAGTGCTAGTACCGCGGGAGACTACGAGCAGTACTTC. The encoded protein is CSASTAGDYEQYF.

This clonotype has only a few counts. The gene calls are TRBV18 and TRBJ2-3; D is possibly TRBD1 or TRBD2 (5 bases each). Germline assignment: CDR1 KGHSH and CDR2 LQKENI. The CDR3 length is 16 residues. Trimming pared 6 bases from V and 4 bases from J, leaving 20 bases between. This chain's CDR3 is CASSRRDVARADTQYF. CDR3 DNA: TGTGCCAGCTCCCGCCGGGACGTCGCTAGGGCAGATACGCAGTATTTT.

This clonotype was found a few times. CDR3 residues: CASNTRQSQISGANVLTF. The CDR3 DNA is TGTGCCAGCAATACCCGACAGTCCCAGATCTCTGGGGCCAACGTCCTGACTTTC. The gene calls are TRBV12-3 or TRBV12-4 and TRBJ2-6, with a weak D call TRBD1 (5 bases). The CDR3 loop spans 18 amino acids. V dropped 7 bases and J dropped 0 bases, with 19 bases sitting between them.

The V and J genes are TRBV4-1 and TRBJ2-7; D possibly matches TRBD1 or TRBD2 (5 bases each). The V gene lost 1 base and the J gene lost 0 bases, with 16 bases spanning the gap. This CDR3 has 17 residues. The germline V gene encodes CDR1 MGHRA and CDR2 YSYEKL. CDR3 residues: CASSQVPGPRSSYEQYF. The DNA of the CDR3 is TGCGCCAGCAGCCAAGTCCCGGGACCGAGGAGCTCCTACGAGCAGTACTTC.

The chain recombines TRBV5-1 with TRBJ2-7; 9 nucleotides align to TRBD1. Germline values: CDR1 SGHRS, CDR2 YFSETQ. The CDR3 covers 18 residues. Trimming at V came to 4 bases and at J to 4 bases, leaving 18 bases not matched to a gene. CDR3 nucleotide sequence: TGCGCCAGCAGCCCAGGACAGGGGACCGTCACGTTTTCATACGAGCAGTACTTC. Residues: CASSPGQGTVTFSYEQYF.

This clonotype appeared a few times. The DNA for the CDR3 is TGTGCCACCAGCAGAGACTATCTGGGGCCTCAAGGTGGGGTAGATACGCAGTATTTT. Protein product: CATSRDYLGPQGGVDTQYF. The V and J genes are TRBV15 and TRBJ2-3; D may be TRBD1 (5 bases). The germline gives CDR1 LNHNV, CDR2 YYDKDF (reference sequence). The length of the CDR3 is 19 residues. Trimming removed 0 bases from V and 5 bases from J, with 24 bases in between.

This chain connects TRBV5-1 to TRBJ1-1; no firm D call. The length of the CDR3 is 13 residues. Germline CDR1 and CDR2: SGHRS and YFSETQ. With 3 bases removed from V and 1 base from J, the gap between germline ends came to 7 bases. CDR3 protein: CASSSAGNTEAFF. CDR3 DNA: TGCGCCAGCAGCTCCGCAGGGAACACTGAAGCTTTCTTT.

This clonotype has more than one count but fewer than ten. The chain is built from TRBV7-2 and TRBJ1-1; D perhaps matches TRBD1 (6 bases). Germline CDR1 reads SGHTA; CDR2 reads FQGNSA. V gave up 6 bases and J gave up 3 bases, with 17 bases separating them. The CDR3 runs to 15 residues. The chain's CDR3 is CASSDPRDKYTEAFF. The CDR3 DNA reads as TGTGCCAGCAGTGACCCCCGGGACAAGTACACTGAAGCTTTCTTT.

The V and J genes are TRBV4-3 and TRBJ2-1; 11 nucleotides align to TRBD2. The CDR3 sequence is 16 residues long. With V trimmed by 4 bases and J by 12 bases, 14 bases remained unmatched. Germline-derived CDR1 and CDR2 are LGHNA and YSLEER. The CDR3 region is CASSPTVAGGASLQFF. CDR3 nucleotide sequence: TGCGCCAGCAGCCCTACTGTAGCGGGAGGGGCCAGTTTGCAGTTCTTC.

The gene calls are TRBV7-8 and TRBJ1-1, with D unclear. The CDR3 has 15 residues. Germline V CDR1 and CDR2: SGHVS, FQNEAQ. Trimming cost V 1 base and J 1 base, with 10 bases left between them. DNA for the CDR3: TGTGCCAGCAGCTTAGGTCGGGGATGGAACACTGAAGCTTTCTTT. This encodes CASSLGRGWNTEAFF. The whole variable domain, filled in from reference TRBV7-8 and TRBJ1-1, reads GAGVSQSPRYKVAKRGQDVALRCDPISGHVSLFWYQQALGQGPEFLTYFQNEAQLDKSGLPSDRFFAERPEGSVSTLKIQRTQQEDSAVYLCASSLGRGWNTEAFFGQGTRLTVV.

This clonotype was found many times. This chain uses TRBV3-1 with TRBJ1-6; D gene unclear. V lost 1 base to trimming and J lost 7 bases, with 5 bases between them. CDR3 length equals 13 residues. The V gene's germline CDR1 is LGHDT and CDR2 YNNKEL (reference sequence). The CDR3: CASSQGRNSPLHF. CDR3 sequence (DNA): TGTGCCAGCAGCCAAGGACGGAATTCACCCCTCCACTTT.